These T cell receptor beta chains were read from a single sample in a study of cytomegalovirus exposure and HLA in healthy donors. The protocol was immunoSEQ multiplex PCR, while the TCRdb copy is restricted to in-frame clones and leaves out a portion. The top ten hold over 0.85% of the sample, which has a few hundred thousand clones, roughly 90% seen once. The specimen was PBMCs. Receptors were obtained from a woman between 18 and 29 years old in good health and CMV-seronegative. Both conserved end residues are part of each CDR3. The D gene is left open where the match is weak. The size entry is marked missing in some rows and otherwise reads once, few, many or a size class.

v_call	clone_size	d_call	j_call	cdr3_aa	cdr3_nt
TRBV5-4	-	TRBD1	TRBJ2-3	CASSPGTDTTDTQYF	TGTGCCAGCAGCCCCGGGACAGATACCACAGATACGCAGTATTTT
TRBV27	-	-	TRBJ2-7	CASSLGRGEQYF	TGTGCCAGCAGTCTCGGACGAGGGGAGCAGTACTTC
TRBV15	-	-	TRBJ2-1	CATSPGRQGEQFF	TGTGCCACCAGCCCCGGGCGCCAGGGTGAGCAGTTCTTC
TRBV5-5	-	-	TRBJ2-2	CASSLGTTAYTGELFF	TGTGCCAGCAGCCTAGGGACAACGGCTTACACCGGGGAGCTGTTTTTT
TRBV30	once	-	TRBJ2-6	CAWSEGTNVLTF	TGTGCCTGGTCGGAGGGGACCAACGTCCTGACTTTC
TRBV27	-	-	TRBJ2-7	CASSVYNDYEQYF	TGTGCCAGCAGTGTATACAATGACTACGAGCAGTACTTC
TRBV10-3	-	-	TRBJ2-3	CAISDGGSSTDTQYF	TGTGCCATCAGTGACGGCGGATCTAGCACAGATACGCAGTATTTT
TRBV28	-	TRBD2	TRBJ2-1	CASISGSSYNEQFF	TGTGCCAGTATTAGCGGGAGCTCCTACAATGAGCAGTTCTTC
TRBV6-1	-	-	TRBJ1-5	CASSVEGDQPQHF	TGTGCCAGCAGTGTTGAGGGGGATCAGCCCCAGCATTTT
TRBV18	-	-	TRBJ2-3	CASSPLPRTDTQYF	TGTGCCAGCTCACCACTCCCCAGGACAGATACGCAGTATTTT
TRBV14	-	TRBD1	TRBJ2-7	CASSQYRGSSYEQYF	TGTGCCAGCAGCCAATACAGGGGAAGCTCCTACGAGCAGTACTTC
TRBV29-1	-	-	TRBJ1-1	CSVERQRLGTEAFF	TGCAGCGTTGAGAGGCAGAGGTTGGGCACTGAAGCTTTCTTT
TRBV11-2	-	-	TRBJ1-4	CASSDRSLGEKLFF	TGTGCCAGCAGCGACAGGTCGTTGGGAGAAAAACTGTTTTTT
TRBV29-1	few	TRBD1	TRBJ1-1	CSVGGQMNTEAFF	TGCAGCGTTGGGGGACAGATGAACACTGAAGCTTTCTTT
TRBV25-1	-	TRBD2	TRBJ2-5	CASIPREGSQETQYF	TGTGCCAGCATACCTCGGGAGGGCTCCCAAGAGACCCAGTACTTC
TRBV19	-	TRBD2	TRBJ2-1	CASKREGRHNEQFF	TGTGCCAGCAAGCGGGAGGGCCGCCACAATGAGCAGTTCTTC
TRBV27	few	TRBD2	TRBJ2-2	CASSPLPPSGRGGELFF	TGTGCCAGCAGCCCCCTTCCCCCTAGCGGGAGAGGCGGGGAGCTGTTTTTT
TRBV5-1	-	-	TRBJ2-1	CASSFRIPSSYNEQFF	TGCGCCAGCAGCTTTCGAATTCCCAGCTCCTACAATGAGCAGTTCTTC
TRBV9	-	-	TRBJ2-2	CASSVAPLGTGELFF	TGTGCCAGCAGCGTAGCCCCTCTCGGGACCGGGGAGCTGTTTTTT
TRBV27	-	-	TRBJ2-3	CASSLLGATTDTQYF	TGTGCCAGCAGTTTACTGGGGGCGACGACAGATACGCAGTATTTT
TRBV27	-	-	TRBJ1-1	CASSLRQETNTEAFF	TGTGCCAGCAGTCTTCGACAGGAGACGAACACTGAAGCTTTCTTT
TRBV15	-	-	TRBJ1-1	CATSRDPPRMNTEAFF	TGTGCCACCAGCAGAGATCCGCCGAGGATGAACACTGAAGCTTTCTTT
TRBV14	-	-	TRBJ1-3	CAGGEGNTIYF	TGTGCCGGGGGGGAAGGAAACACCATATATTTT
TRBV5-4	-	-	TRBJ2-1	CASSSSVSDEQFF	TGTGCCAGCAGCTCCAGCGTAAGCGATGAGCAGTTCTTC
TRBV28	-	-	TRBJ1-1	CASRVRGEAFF	TGTGCCAGTCGAGTCCGGGGTGAAGCTTTCTTT
TRBV28	once	TRBD2	TRBJ2-3	CASNSKGLAGWGTQYF	TGTGCCAGCAATTCTAAAGGTCTAGCGGGATGGGGTACGCAGTATTTT
TRBV30	-	TRBD2	TRBJ2-7	CAWSKAGVRPYEQYF	TGTGCCTGGAGTAAAGCGGGAGTCCGACCTTACGAGCAGTACTTC
TRBV2	-	TRBD1	TRBJ2-5	CASSGDRATKTQYF	TGTGCCAGCAGTGGGGACAGGGCAACAAAGACCCAGTACTTC
TRBV6-4	-	TRBD2	TRBJ2-3	CASSEEAGGSTDTQYF	TGTGCCAGCAGTGAGGAAGCGGGAGGGAGCACAGATACGCAGTATTTT
TRBV6-5	-	-	TRBJ1-1	CASSPRFNTEAFF	TGTGCCAGCAGTCCCAGATTTAACACTGAAGCTTTCTTT
TRBV7-9	-	TRBD2	TRBJ2-4	CASSLASGKQIAKNIQYF	TGTGCCAGCAGTCTAGCTAGCGGGAAGCAGATAGCCAAAAACATTCAGTACTTC
TRBV28	-	-	TRBJ2-7	CASIATISYEQYF	TGTGCCAGCATAGCGACGATCTCCTACGAGCAGTACTTC
TRBV29-1	-	TRBD1	TRBJ2-1	CSVEDPGQGHLEQFF	TGCAGCGTTGAAGATCCGGGACAGGGTCATCTTGAGCAGTTCTTC
TRBV6-4	-	-	TRBJ1-1	CASSQQAGRTEAFF	TGTGCCAGCAGTCAGCAAGCGGGACGAACTGAAGCTTTCTTT
TRBV27	-	TRBD1	TRBJ1-5	CASSPYAGTGVYSNQPQHF	TGTGCCAGCAGTCCGTACGCTGGGACAGGAGTTTATAGCAATCAGCCCCAGCATTTT
TRBV19	-	TRBD1	TRBJ1-1	CASKTQGGDTEAFF	TGTGCCAGTAAAACCCAGGGGGGCGACACTGAAGCTTTCTTT
TRBV27	-	-	TRBJ2-7	CASSREVAGSYEQYF	TGTGCCAGCAGCCGGGAAGTGGCGGGGTCCTACGAGCAGTACTTC
TRBV28	-	TRBD2	TRBJ2-7	CASSLLAEGTYEQYF	TGTGCCAGCAGTCTGCTAGCGGAGGGGACCTACGAGCAGTACTTC
TRBV28	-	-	TRBJ2-3	CASRYTDTQYF	TGTGCCAGCAGATATACAGATACGCAGTATTTT
TRBV4-1	-	TRBD1	TRBJ1-4	CASSQTGTGNEKLFF	TGCGCCAGCAGCCAAACCGGGACAGGGAATGAAAAACTGTTTTTT
TRBV29-1	-	-	TRBJ2-2	CSVVSPQGNTGELFF	TGCAGCGTTGTGTCTCCCCAGGGAAACACCGGGGAGCTGTTTTTT
TRBV29-1	-	-	TRBJ1-2	CSAGDGYTF	TGCAGCGCAGGGGATGGCTACACCTTC
TRBV28	-	TRBD1	TRBJ2-7	CASSLELGTGGNEQYF	TGTGCCAGCAGTTTAGAATTAGGGACAGGGGGCAACGAGCAGTACTTC
TRBV27	once	TRBD2	TRBJ2-1	CASSLGTSGYNEQFF	TGTGCCAGCAGTCTAGGGACTAGCGGTTACAATGAGCAGTTCTTC
TRBV9	once	TRBD2	TRBJ2-1	CASSVRLAGGNEQFF	TGTGCCAGCAGCGTACGTCTAGCGGGAGGCAATGAGCAGTTCTTC
TRBV28	-	TRBD1	TRBJ1-2	CASSIRDRGPVGYTF	TGTGCCAGCAGTATCCGGGACAGGGGGCCGGTAGGCTACACCTTC